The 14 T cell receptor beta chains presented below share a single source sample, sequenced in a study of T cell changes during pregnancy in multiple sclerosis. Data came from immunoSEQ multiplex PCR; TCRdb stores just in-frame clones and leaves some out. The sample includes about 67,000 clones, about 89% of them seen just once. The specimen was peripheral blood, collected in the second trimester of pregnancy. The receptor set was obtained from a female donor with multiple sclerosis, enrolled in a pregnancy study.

This CDR3 reads CASSGQVTANTGELFF. The CDR3 DNA reads as TGTGCCAGCAGCGGACAGGTAACCGCGAACACCGGGGAGCTGTTTTTT. V is TRBV9 and J is TRBJ2-2; D perhaps matches TRBD1 (6 bases). The CDR3 has 16 residues. V shed 3 bases and J shed 0 bases, with 12 bases lying between them. In germline, CDR1 is SGDLS, CDR2 YYNGEE.

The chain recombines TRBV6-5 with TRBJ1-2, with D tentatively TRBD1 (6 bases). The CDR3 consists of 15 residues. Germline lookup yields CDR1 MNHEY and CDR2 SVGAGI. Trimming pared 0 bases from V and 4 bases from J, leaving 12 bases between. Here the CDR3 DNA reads TGTGCCAGCAGTTACTCGCTAACAGGGACCTATGGCTACACCTTC. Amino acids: CASSYSLTGTYGYTF.

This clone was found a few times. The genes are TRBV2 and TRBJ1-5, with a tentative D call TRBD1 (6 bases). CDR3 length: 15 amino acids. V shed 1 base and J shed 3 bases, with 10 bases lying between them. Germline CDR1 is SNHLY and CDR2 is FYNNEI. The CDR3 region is CASSEESGANQPQHF. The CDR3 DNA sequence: TGTGCCAGCAGTGAAGAATCAGGGGCCAATCAGCCCCAGCATTTT.

CDR3 DNA: TGTGCCAGTAGTATCGTAGAAGGGAGCTCCTACGAGCAGTACTTC. This gives the protein CASSIVEGSSYEQYF. This sequence joins TRBV19 and TRBJ2-7, with TRBD2 as a possible D gene (5 bases). The CDR3 covers 15 residues. Trimming pared 3 bases from V and 0 bases from J, leaving 12 bases between. Germline V lookup: CDR1 LNHDA, CDR2 SQIVND (reference sequence).

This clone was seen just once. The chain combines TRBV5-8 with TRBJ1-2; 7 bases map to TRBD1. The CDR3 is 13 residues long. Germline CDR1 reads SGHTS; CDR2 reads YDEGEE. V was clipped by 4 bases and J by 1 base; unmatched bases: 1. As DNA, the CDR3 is TGTGCCAGCAGCCGGGACAGTAACTATGGCTACACCTTC. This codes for CASSRDSNYGYTF.

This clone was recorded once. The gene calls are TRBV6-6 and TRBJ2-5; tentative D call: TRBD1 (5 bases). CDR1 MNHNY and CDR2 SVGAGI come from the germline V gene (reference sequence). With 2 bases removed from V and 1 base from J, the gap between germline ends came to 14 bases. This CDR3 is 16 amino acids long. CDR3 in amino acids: CASSYKARVGQETQYF. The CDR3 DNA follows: TGTGCCAGCAGTTACAAGGCCAGGGTGGGCCAAGAGACCCAGTACTTC.

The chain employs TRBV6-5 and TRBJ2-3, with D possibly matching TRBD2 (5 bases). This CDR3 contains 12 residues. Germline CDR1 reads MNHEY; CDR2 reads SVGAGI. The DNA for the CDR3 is TGTGCTACAACCGGGAATAGGGATACGCAGTATTTT. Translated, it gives CATTGNRDTQYF.

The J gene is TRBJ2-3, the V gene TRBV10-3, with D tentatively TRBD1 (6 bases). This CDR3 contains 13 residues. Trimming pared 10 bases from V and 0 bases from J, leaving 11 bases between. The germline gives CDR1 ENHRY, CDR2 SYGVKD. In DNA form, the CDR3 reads TGTGCCAGCCACGGACAGAGCACAGATACGCAGTATTTT. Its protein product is CASHGQSTDTQYF.

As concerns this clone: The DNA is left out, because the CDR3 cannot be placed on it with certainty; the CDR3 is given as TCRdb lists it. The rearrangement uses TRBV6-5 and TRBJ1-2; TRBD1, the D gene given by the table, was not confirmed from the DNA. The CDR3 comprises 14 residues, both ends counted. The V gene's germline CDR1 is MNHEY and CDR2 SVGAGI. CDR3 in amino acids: CASSPVAGVAQGTF.

CDR3 amino acids: CAIPTGQGDYGYTF. CDR3 nucleotide sequence: TGTGCCATCCCTACGGGTCAGGGGGACTATGGCTACACCTTC. The chain is built from TRBV6-1 and TRBJ1-2; 7 bases are shared with TRBD1. The ends lost 10 bases at V and 3 bases at J; junction bases unmatched: 11. The CDR3 has 14 amino acids. Per the germline V gene, CDR1 is MNHNS and CDR2 is SASEGT.

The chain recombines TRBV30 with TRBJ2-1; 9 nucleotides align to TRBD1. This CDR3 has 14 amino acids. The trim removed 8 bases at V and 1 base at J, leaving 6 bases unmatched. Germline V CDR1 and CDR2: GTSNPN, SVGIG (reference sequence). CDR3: CALGTGRSYNEQFF. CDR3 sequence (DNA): TGTGCCCTGGGGACAGGGAGATCCTACAATGAGCAGTTCTTC.

CDR3 amino acids: CASSPLQGYTGELFF. The CDR3 coding sequence is TGCGCCAGCAGCCCCCTCCAGGGATACACCGGGGAGCTGTTTTTT. The J gene is TRBJ2-2, the V gene TRBV5-1, with D perhaps matching TRBD1 (5 bases). V dropped 4 bases and J dropped 3 bases, with 13 bases sitting between them. Germline lookup yields CDR1 SGHRS and CDR2 YFSETQ. The length of the CDR3 is 15 residues.

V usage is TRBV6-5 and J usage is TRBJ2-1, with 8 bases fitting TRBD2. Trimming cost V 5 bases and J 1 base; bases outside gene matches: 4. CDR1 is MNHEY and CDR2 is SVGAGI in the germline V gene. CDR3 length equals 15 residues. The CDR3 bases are TGTGCCAGCAGTCGGAGCGGGAGTTCCTACAATGAGCAGTTCTTC. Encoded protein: CASSRSGSSYNEQFF.

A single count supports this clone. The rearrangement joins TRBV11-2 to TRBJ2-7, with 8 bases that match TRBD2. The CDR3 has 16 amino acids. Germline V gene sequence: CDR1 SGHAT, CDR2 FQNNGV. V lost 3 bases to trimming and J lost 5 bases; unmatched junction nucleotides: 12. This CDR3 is CASSFVAGPASNEQYF. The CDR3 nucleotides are TGTGCCAGCAGCTTTGTAGCGGGGCCGGCCAGCAACGAGCAGTACTTC.